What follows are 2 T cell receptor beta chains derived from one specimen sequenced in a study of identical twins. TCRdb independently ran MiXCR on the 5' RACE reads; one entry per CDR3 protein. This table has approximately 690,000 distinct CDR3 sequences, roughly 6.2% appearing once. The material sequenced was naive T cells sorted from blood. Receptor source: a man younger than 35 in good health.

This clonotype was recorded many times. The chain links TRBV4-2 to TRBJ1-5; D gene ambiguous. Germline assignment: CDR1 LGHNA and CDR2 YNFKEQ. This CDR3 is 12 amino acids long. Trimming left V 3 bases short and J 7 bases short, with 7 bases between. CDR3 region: CASSHTNQPQHF. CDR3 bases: TGTGCCAGCAGCCATACAAACCAGCCCCAGCATTTT.

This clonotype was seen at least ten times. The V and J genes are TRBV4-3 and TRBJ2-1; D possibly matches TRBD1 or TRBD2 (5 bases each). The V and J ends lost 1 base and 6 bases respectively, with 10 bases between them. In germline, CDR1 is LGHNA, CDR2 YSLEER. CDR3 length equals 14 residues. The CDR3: CASSQGDGTNEQFF. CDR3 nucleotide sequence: TGCGCCAGCAGCCAAGGGGACGGCACCAATGAGCAGTTCTTC.